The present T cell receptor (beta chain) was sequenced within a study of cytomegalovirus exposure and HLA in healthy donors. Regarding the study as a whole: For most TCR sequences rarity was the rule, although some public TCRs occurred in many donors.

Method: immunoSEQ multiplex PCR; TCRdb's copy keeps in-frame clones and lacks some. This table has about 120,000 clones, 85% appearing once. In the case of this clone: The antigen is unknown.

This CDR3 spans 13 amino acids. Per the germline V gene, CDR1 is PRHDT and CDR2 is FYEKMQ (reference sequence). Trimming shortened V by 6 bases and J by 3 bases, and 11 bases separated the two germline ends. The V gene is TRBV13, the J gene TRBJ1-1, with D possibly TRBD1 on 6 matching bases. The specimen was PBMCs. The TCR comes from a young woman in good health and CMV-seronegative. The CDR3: CASRGGPDTEAFF. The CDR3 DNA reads TGTGCCAGCAGGGGGGGGCCGGACACTGAAGCTTTCTTT.